This TCR beta chain was obtained from a study of T cell repertoires in cytomegalovirus infection (dated by TCRdb to between 2018 and 2021). About the investigation overall: Peptide stimulations targeted recently identified HLA-C-restricted CMV epitopes, whose presentation resists viral immunomodulation, together with well-studied HLA-B-restricted epitopes. Because public TCR beta signatures pointed to carriage of CMV infection together with the matching HLA type, the HLA type of each donor mattered for the analysis.

Points on this clonotype: There is no known antigen for this receptor. Base quality data are lacking; no much larger clone is found one base away.

Beyond this particular receptor, the publication reports: Carriers of CMV infection plus the relevant HLA type were discriminated by the cumulative frequency of public TCR beta family members in the study cohort and in an independent roughly 340-donor cohort. The ex vivo response was dominated by HLA-C-restricted CMV-specific TCR beta clonotypes, which also provided the single most frequent clonotype in two of eight donors.

From its cysteine to its phenylalanine, the CDR3 spans 13 amino acids. Of all the DNA, just the CDR3 is kept, 39 bases in frame from base 1. According to the germline V gene (reference sequence), CDR1 reads MNHNY and CDR2 reads SVGAGI. The junction carries 10 bases between V and J, which are trimmed by 9 bases and 2 bases respectively. According to the study, the label for this sample's treatment or condition signals: in vitro stimulation with specific CMV peptide epitopes to enrich CMV-specific T cells. Data came from an Illumina HiSeq 1500. The public sequencing data were trimmed at Q25 with fastp and processed into clonotypes with MiXCR by TCRdb, which kept only in-frame beta chains. Rows with one shared CDR3 protein collapse into an entry with the most common genes and DNA. The sample data list around 340,000 distinct CDR3 sequences, and 25% to 35% of these were observed just once. The biggest ten clones account for 20% of the sample.

This receptor was taken from a human donor in good health (CMV status not recorded). Some clones in this sample may be carry-over from other donors' samples. This specimen consisted of cultured PBMCs, obtained from culture after CMV antigen stimulation. In this chain, TRBV6-6 is recombined with TRBJ1-4, with the D gene too uncertain to name. CDR3 sequence: CASRIATNEKLFF. In nucleotide form, the sequence is TGTGCCAGTCGGATAGCCACTAATGAAAAACTGTTTTTT.